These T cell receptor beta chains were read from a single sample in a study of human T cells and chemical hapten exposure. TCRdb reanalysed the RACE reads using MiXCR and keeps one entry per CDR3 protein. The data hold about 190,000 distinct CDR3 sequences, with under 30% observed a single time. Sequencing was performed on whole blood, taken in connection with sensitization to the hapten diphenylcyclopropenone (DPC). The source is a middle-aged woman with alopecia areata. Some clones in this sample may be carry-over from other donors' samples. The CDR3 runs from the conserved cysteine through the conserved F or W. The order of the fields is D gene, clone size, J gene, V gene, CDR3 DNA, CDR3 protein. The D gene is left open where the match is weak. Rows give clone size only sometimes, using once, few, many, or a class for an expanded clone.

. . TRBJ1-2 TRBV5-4 TGTGCCAGCAGCTTTTACTATGGCTACACCTTC CASSFYYGYTF
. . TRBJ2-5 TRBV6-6 TGTGCCAGCAGTCAGCCACTACAAGAGACCCAGTACTTC CASSQPLQETQYF
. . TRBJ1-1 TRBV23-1 TGCGCCAGCAGTCAATCAGAACCGTCGAACGCTCCATTTATGAACACTGAAGCTTTCTTT CASSQSEPSNAPFMNTEAFF
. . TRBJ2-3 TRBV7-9 TGTGCCAGCAGCTCTGGGCTGGGGCTGGATACGCAGTATTTT CASSSGLGLDTQYF
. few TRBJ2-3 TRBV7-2 TGTGCCAGCAGCCCCAACGCGGGGATAGATACGCAGTATTTT CASSPNAGIDTQYF
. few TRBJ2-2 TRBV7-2 TGTGCCAGCAGCCGACTATACGGTACCGGGGAGCTGTTTTTT CASSRLYGTGELFF
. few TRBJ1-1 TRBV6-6 TGTGCCAGCAGTGCGGACAGAGTGAACACTGAAGCTTTCTTT CASSADRVNTEAFF
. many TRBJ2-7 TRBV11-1 TGTGCCAGCAGCTTAGCGGGTCACGAGCAGTACTTC CASSLAGHEQYF
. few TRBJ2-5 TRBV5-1 TGCGCCAGCAGCGGAGCAGGGGACGAGACCCAGTACTTC CASSGAGDETQYF
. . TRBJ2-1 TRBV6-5 TGTGCCAGCAGCTTCGGAAGGTGGGGTTCCAATGAGCAGTTCTTC CASSFGRWGSNEQFF
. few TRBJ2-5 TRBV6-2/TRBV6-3 TGTGCCAGCAGTTTGGCCCCTAAAGAGACCCAGTACTTC CASSLAPKETQYF
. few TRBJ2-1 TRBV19 TGTGCCAGTACCACTAAAGGCAAATACAATGAGCAGTTCTTC CASTTKGKYNEQFF
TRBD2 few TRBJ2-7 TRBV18 TGTGCCAGCTCAGAAGCGAGCGGGAGCTACGAGCAGTACTTC CASSEASGSYEQYF
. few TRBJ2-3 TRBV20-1 TGCAGTGCTAGAGATGTCCTCGGTAGCACAGATACGCAGTATTTT CSARDVLGSTDTQYF
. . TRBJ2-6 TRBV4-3 TGCGCCAGCAGCCAGGTCCGCAGCTCTGGGGCCAACGTCCTGACTTTC CASSQVRSSGANVLTF
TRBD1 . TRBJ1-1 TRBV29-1 TGCAGCGTTGTGGGACAGATGAACACTGAAGCTTTCTTT CSVVGQMNTEAFF
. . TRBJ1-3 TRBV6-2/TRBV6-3 TGTGCCAGCAGCCTTCCACGGACCATCTCTGGAAACACCATATATTTT CASSLPRTISGNTIYF
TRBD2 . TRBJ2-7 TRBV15 TGTGCCACCAGCAGAGATGGGCCGGGAGGAACCTACGAGCAGTACTTC CATSRDGPGGTYEQYF
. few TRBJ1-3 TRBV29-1 TGCAGCGTTGAACAGGGTTCTGGAAACACCATATATTTT CSVEQGSGNTIYF
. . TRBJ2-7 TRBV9 TGTGCCAGCAGCGTAAGTTTCCAAGGCCAGGACGAGCAGTACTTC CASSVSFQGQDEQYF
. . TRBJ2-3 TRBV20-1 TGCAGTGCTAGAGATCCCGGGCGCACAGATACGCAGTATTTT CSARDPGRTDTQYF
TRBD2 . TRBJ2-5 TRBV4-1 TGCGCCAGCAGTCCAAGATTTCTAGCGGGGACCCAAGAGACCCAGTACTTC CASSPRFLAGTQETQYF
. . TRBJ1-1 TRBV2 TGTGCCAGCGGACCGGGACCGTGGGACACTGAAGCTTTCTTT CASGPGPWDTEAFF
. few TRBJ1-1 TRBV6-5 TGTGCCAGCAGTTACGGCCTAGGCACTGAAGCTTTCTTT CASSYGLGTEAFF
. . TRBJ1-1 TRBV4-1 TGCGCCAGCAGCCAAGATCCAGGGAGGGACACTGAAGCTTTCTTT CASSQDPGRDTEAFF
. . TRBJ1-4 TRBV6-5 TGTGCCAGCAGTTACGACGGCGCAACTAATGAAAAACTGTTTTTT CASSYDGATNEKLFF
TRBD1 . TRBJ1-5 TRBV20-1 TGCAGTGCCTGGCCGGGACAGGGGGCGCGTGAAGGTCAGCCCCAGCATTTT CSAWPGQGAREGQPQHF
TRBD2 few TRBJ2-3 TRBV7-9 TGTGCCAGCAGAAACCTGGCACCTGTTGTTACTAGCGGGAACCCAGATACGCAGTATTTT CASRNLAPVVTSGNPDTQYF
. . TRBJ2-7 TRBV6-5 TGTGCCAGCAGGCCCGCTGCCGGGCACGAGCAGTACTTC CASRPAAGHEQYF
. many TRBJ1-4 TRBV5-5 TGTGCCAGCAGCTCCGGGGCCGGAGGGGAAAAACTGTTTTTT CASSSGAGGEKLFF
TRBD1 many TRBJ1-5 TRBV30 TGTGCCTGGAGTGTAAGGTCGGGGACAGGGTTCTATCAGCCCCAGCATTTT CAWSVRSGTGFYQPQHF